This record looks at one TCR beta chain sequence and its context. How the authors handled the data: By means of reference gene primer amplification, nucleated cell counts were estimated. Profiling relied on immunoSEQ multiplex PCR, and the TCRdb table lists in-frame clones only, not all of them. V and J calls and clone size are copied from that table; D and trimming were computed from the DNA. This sample has roughly 100,000 clones, with approximately 72% found just once. This entry comes from a study of blood T cell repertoires in COVID-19. Study overall: Whether acute or convalescent, the COVID-19 samples came from the United States, Italy and Spain. PBMCs, B-cell-depleted T cells, or T cells provided the cDNA or gDNA that made up the material.

Trimming removed 5 bases at V and 4 bases at J, with 18 bases between. The CDR3 loop spans 16 amino acids. The germline CDR1 and CDR2 sequences are SGHTA and FQGNSA. The TCR was taken from a woman between 65 and 79 years old with acute or convalescent COVID-19. Sequencing input: peripheral blood. The gene calls are TRBV7-2 and TRBJ2-1; D might be TRBD2 (5 bases). The CDR3, as DNA: TGTGCCAGCAGCCTCCGAGCGTGGGGAGCTTACAATGAGCAGTTCTTC. Translating gives CASSLRAWGAYNEQFF.